The 5 T cell receptor beta chains below all came from one sample that was sequenced in a study of cytomegalovirus exposure and HLA in healthy donors. Both 60 Vbeta primers and 13 Jbeta primers went into the PCR. Sequenced by immunoSEQ multiplex PCR; TCRdb stores in-frame clones only, minus some. The sample shows 90,000 to 100,000 clones, around four fifths of them seen only once. Sequenced input: PBMCs. These receptors came from a man in his forties in good health and CMV-seropositive.

This chain connects TRBV6-6 to TRBJ2-6; D remains unclear. The CDR3 runs to 15 residues. V was shortened by 6 bases and J by 0 bases, with 9 bases between the two germline ends. Germline values: CDR1 MNHNY, CDR2 SVGAGI (reference sequence). The DNA of the CDR3 is TGTGCCAGCAGAACTGACACCTCTGGGGCCAACGTCCTGACTTTC. As protein: CASRTDTSGANVLTF.

The chain combines TRBV7-9 with TRBJ1-3; D is perhaps TRBD1 (5 bases). V lost 3 bases to trimming and J lost 2 bases, with 8 bases between them. The CDR3 consists of 14 residues. The germline V gene encodes CDR1 SEHNR and CDR2 FQNEAQ (reference sequence). CDR3 bases: TGTGCCAGCAGCTTGGTAGGGGCTGGAAACACCATATATTTT. Encoded protein: CASSLVGAGNTIYF.

The chain combines TRBV6-5 with TRBJ1-2; 9 bases align to TRBD1. The CDR3 covers 16 residues. Germline CDR1 and CDR2: MNHEY and SVGAGI. Trimming cost V 4 bases and J 3 bases; bases outside gene matches: 9. The CDR3 loop is CASSLIGTGPYYGYTF. CDR3 DNA sequence: TGTGCCAGCAGTTTAATAGGGACAGGGCCGTACTATGGCTACACCTTC.

V is TRBV27 and J is TRBJ1-2; the D is unclear. Trimming left V 5 bases short and J 8 bases short, with 18 bases between. Germline CDR1 MNHEY, CDR2 SMNVEV (reference sequence). This CDR3 spans 14 amino acids. In DNA form, the CDR3 reads TGTGCCAGCAGTCCCCGGGAAGGGATATTGGGCTACACCTTC. It specifies CASSPREGILGYTF.

This clone was detected only a few times. The gene calls are TRBV11-3 and TRBJ2-2; weak D call: TRBD1 (6 bases). The germline V gene encodes CDR1 SGHNT and CDR2 YENEEA. The CDR3 consists of 16 residues. The V end lost 5 bases, the J end lost 5 bases, and 18 bases lay between the germline ends. The chain's CDR3 is CASSTWDTEGTGELFF. DNA of the CDR3: TGTGCCAGCAGCACCTGGGACACCGAAGGGACCGGGGAGCTGTTTTTT.